This T cell receptor (beta chain) was obtained from a study of beta chain features in type 1 diabetes. The authors reverse transcribed all of the isolated RNA, so sequencing captured expressed TCRB transcripts. Libraries were prepared by immunoSEQ multiplex PCR; TCRdb keeps only in-frame clonotypes and omits some of them. The data contain just over 600,000 clones, less than 20% of them seen just once; the ten biggest clones take up about 0.087%. Trimming left V 0 bases short and J 7 bases short, with 7 bases between. The CDR3 is made up of 13 amino acids. The germline CDR1 and CDR2 sequences are SGHTA and FQGTGA.

This rearrangement joins TRBV7-3 to TRBJ2-1, with D tentatively TRBD1 (5 bases). Sequenced input: naive CD4+ T cells from blood. This receptor was obtained from a man aged 18 to 29 in good health. The CDR3 coding sequence is TGTGCCAGCAGCTTAACCCAGGGAAATGAGCAGTTCTTC. This encodes CASSLTQGNEQFF.